The source of this T cell receptor (beta chain) is a study of T cell responses to AZD1222 COVID-19 vaccine. Points from the study as a whole: The donors showed a predominance of white British ancestry and of females, with possible underestimation of clonal diversity. Of the AZD1222 recipients, only 6 or 7 were seropositive at baseline.

The ends lost 4 bases at V and 6 bases at J; junction bases unmatched: 9. Germline V gene data show CDR1 as MNHEY and CDR2 as SVGEGT. The CDR3 covers 15 residues. The table came from immunoSEQ multiplex PCR; TCRdb's copy has only in-frame clones and leaves some out. Found here are more than 95,000 clones, roughly 89% of them singletons; the top ten hold 6% to 8%. Points on this clone: Its target is unknown.

This receptor was taken from an adult who received the AZD1222 COVID-19 vaccine. V gene TRBV6-2 or TRBV6-3 combines with J gene TRBJ2-1, with 7 bases that match TRBD2. Source: peripheral blood, taken 28 days after the second AZD1222 dose. The CDR3 DNA is TGTGCCAGCAGTTTTTCCGCGGGAGCCCTCAATGAGCAGTTCTTC. As protein: CASSFSAGALNEQFF.